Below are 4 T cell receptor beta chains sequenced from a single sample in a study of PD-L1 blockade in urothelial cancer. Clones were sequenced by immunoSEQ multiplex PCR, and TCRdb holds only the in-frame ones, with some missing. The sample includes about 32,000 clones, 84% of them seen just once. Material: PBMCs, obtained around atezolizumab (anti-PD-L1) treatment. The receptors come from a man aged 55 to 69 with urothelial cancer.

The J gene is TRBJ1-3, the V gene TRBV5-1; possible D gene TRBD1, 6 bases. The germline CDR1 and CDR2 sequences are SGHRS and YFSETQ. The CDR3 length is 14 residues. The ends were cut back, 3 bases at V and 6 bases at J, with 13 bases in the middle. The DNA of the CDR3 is TGCGCCAGCAGCTCAGACAGGAATGAAAACACCATATATTTT. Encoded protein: CASSSDRNENTIYF.

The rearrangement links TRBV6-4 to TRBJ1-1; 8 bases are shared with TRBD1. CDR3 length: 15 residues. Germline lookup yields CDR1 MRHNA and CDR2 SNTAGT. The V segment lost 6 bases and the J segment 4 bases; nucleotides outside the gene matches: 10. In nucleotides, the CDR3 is TGTGCCAGCAGCGCCAGGACAGGGCCGTCCACTGAAGCTTTCTTT. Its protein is CASSARTGPSTEAFF.

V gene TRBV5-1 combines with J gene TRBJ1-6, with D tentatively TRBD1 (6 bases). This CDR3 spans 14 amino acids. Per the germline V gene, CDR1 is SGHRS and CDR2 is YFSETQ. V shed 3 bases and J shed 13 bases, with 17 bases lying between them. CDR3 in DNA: TGCGCCAGCAGCTCCGACCCAGGGGTATGGCCCCTCCACTTT. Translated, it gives CASSSDPGVWPLHF.

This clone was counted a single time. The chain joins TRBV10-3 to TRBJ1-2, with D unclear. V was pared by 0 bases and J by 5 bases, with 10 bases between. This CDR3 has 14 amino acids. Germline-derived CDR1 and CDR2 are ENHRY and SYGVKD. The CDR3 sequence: CAISESGEGYGYTF. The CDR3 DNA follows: TGTGCCATCAGTGAGTCCGGGGAGGGATATGGCTACACCTTC.